In this sample, the clone carrying this TCR beta chain turned up many times. Its target is unknown. Source study methods: Samples held a median of around 96,000 TCRs, range about 23,224–700,000. TCRdb reanalysed the RACE reads using MiXCR and keeps one entry per CDR3 protein. The V and J calls here are based on TCRdb, not the publication. The sample consists of 300,000 to 450,000 distinct CDR3 sequences, about 5.1% of them appearing once. The time point is: pre-sensitization, week 0. As to treatment: therapeutic diphenylcyclopropenone sensitization with weekly scalp DPC. Trimming removed 8 bases from V and 6 bases from J; junction bases left unmatched: 9. The CDR3 has 16 residues. These data belong to a study of human T cells and chemical hapten exposure. Overall study context: The patients, most of them female, presented with alopecia areata, totalis or universalis. Overall study findings and caveats: Expanded TCRs showed more large CDR3 clusters than pre-sensitization or healthy control sets.

The gene calls are TRBV12-3 or TRBV12-4 and TRBJ2-1, with TRBD2 matching over 14 bases. The material was whole blood, obtained in connection with sensitization to the hapten diphenylcyclopropenone (DPC). The source of this sequence is a woman between 45 and 65 years old with alopecia areata. Some clones in this sample may be carry-over from other donors' samples. The CDR3 here is CASSPPGLAGVNEQFF. The CDR3 DNA follows: TGTGCCAGCTCCCCGCCGGGACTAGCGGGAGTCAATGAGCAGTTCTTC.